A selection of T cell receptor beta chains follows, all from one sample in a study of T cells in Graves' hyperthyroidism and ophthalmopathy. A single record per CDR3 protein comes from TCRdb applying MiXCR to the multiplex PCR reads. This table has approximately 530,000 distinct CDR3 sequences, over 15% appearing once. The sequencing input was blood. These receptors were taken from a woman younger than 35 with Graves' hyperthyroidism. Both conserved end residues are part of each CDR3. Each record gives: D gene, V gene, clone size, CDR3 length, J gene, CDR3 protein, CDR3 DNA. D genes are given only for firm matches. Size is stated for part of the rows, as once, few or many counts, or as a class when the clone is expanded.

TRBD2	TRBV5-1	few	17	TRBJ2-3	CASSFGLLAEIGDTQYF	TGCGCCAGCAGTTTCGGCCTACTAGCGGAGATTGGGGATACGCAGTATTTT
TRBD1	TRBV20-1	NA	14	TRBJ2-3	CSATGGPYTDTQYF	TGCAGTGCGACAGGGGGTCCCTACACAGATACGCAGTATTTT
NA	TRBV28	many	14	TRBJ2-1	CASSLRLPRDEQFF	TGTGCCAGCAGTTTACGACTTCCTAGGGATGAGCAGTTCTTC
NA	TRBV27	many	15	TRBJ1-5	CASRQLAPRNQPQHF	TGTGCCAGCAGGCAGCTGGCTCCGCGTAATCAGCCCCAGCATTTT
TRBD2	TRBV28	many	14	TRBJ2-3	CASSLGLAGDTQYF	TGTGCCAGCAGTTTAGGGCTAGCGGGAGATACGCAGTATTTT
NA	TRBV28	many	15	TRBJ2-7	CASSPLGGSTYEQYF	TGTGCCAGCAGCCCTCTCGGTGGCAGTACCTACGAGCAGTACTTC
TRBD2	TRBV12-3/TRBV12-4	many	15	TRBJ2-7	CASSKTSGAAYEQYF	TGTGCCAGCAGCAAGACTAGCGGGGCTGCCTACGAGCAGTACTTC
TRBD1	TRBV19	NA	16	TRBJ2-5	CASSTILTGVQETQYF	TGTGCCAGTAGTACCATACTGACAGGGGTCCAAGAGACCCAGTACTTC
NA	TRBV2	NA	15	TRBJ1-4	CASRLRATTNEKLFF	TGTGCCAGCAGGTTGAGGGCTACAACTAATGAAAAACTGTTTTTT
NA	TRBV5-1	few	16	TRBJ2-3	CASSYQPDRYTDTQYF	TGCGCCAGCAGCTACCAGCCGGACAGATACACAGATACGCAGTATTTT
TRBD2	TRBV7-9	many	15	TRBJ2-3	CASRVLAGVRDTQYF	TGTGCCAGCAGAGTACTAGCGGGAGTTAGAGATACGCAGTATTTT
NA	TRBV6-2/TRBV6-3	many	18	TRBJ1-1	CASSYDRRQGVMNTEAFF	TGTGCCAGCAGTTACGATAGGAGGCAGGGAGTTATGAACACTGAAGCTTTCTTT
TRBD1	TRBV7-7	few	14	TRBJ2-1	CASSPGQDLNEQFF	TGTGCCAGCAGCCCCGGACAGGATCTAAATGAGCAGTTCTTC
TRBD1	TRBV5-1	NA	15	TRBJ2-5	CASSSMLGQQETQYF	TGCGCCAGCAGCTCCATGCTGGGACAGCAAGAGACCCAGTACTTC
TRBD1	TRBV11-3	many	13	TRBJ2-1	CASSFTGGPEQFF	TGTGCCAGCAGCTTTACAGGGGGCCCCGAGCAGTTCTTC
NA	TRBV7-9	NA	14	TRBJ1-1	CASSFMWGDTEAFF	TGTGCCAGCAGCTTTATGTGGGGGGACACTGAAGCTTTCTTT
TRBD2	TRBV28	few	16	TRBJ2-5	CASSLRAGGPWETQYF	TGTGCCAGCAGTTTACGTGCGGGAGGGCCGTGGGAGACCCAGTACTTC
NA	TRBV7-6	many	14	TRBJ1-1	CASSPGGLNTEAFF	TGTGCCAGCAGCCCTGGAGGCTTGAACACTGAAGCTTTCTTT
TRBD2	TRBV13	many	18	TRBJ2-7	CASSSGLAGGLASYEQYF	TGTGCCAGCAGCTCAGGACTAGCGGGGGGCCTCGCCTCCTACGAGCAGTACTTC
NA	TRBV5-1	few	15	TRBJ2-5	CASSLETGTKETQYF	TGCGCCAGCAGCCTCGAGACAGGAACCAAAGAGACCCAGTACTTC
TRBD2	TRBV20-1	many	13	TRBJ2-4	CSARVAGENIQYF	TGCAGTGCTAGAGTAGCGGGAGAAAACATTCAGTACTTC
NA	TRBV12-3/TRBV12-4	many	12	TRBJ1-2	CAGRRGGGGYTF	TGTGCCGGGCGGAGGGGGGGCGGTGGCTACACCTTC
NA	TRBV5-1	many	13	TRBJ1-2	CASGLREEGGYTF	TGCGCCAGCGGCCTCAGGGAGGAAGGCGGCTACACCTTC
TRBD2	TRBV27	few	15	TRBJ2-1	CASSPLAGGLNEQFF	TGTGCCAGCAGTCCCCTAGCGGGGGGGCTAAATGAGCAGTTCTTC
TRBD2	TRBV5-1	many	15	TRBJ2-7	CASSRDLGLAGEQYF	TGCGCCAGCAGCCGCGACTTGGGACTAGCGGGGGAGCAGTACTTC
NA	TRBV11-3	many	14	TRBJ2-5	CASSQAAFQETQYF	TGTGCCAGCAGCCAGGCGGCATTCCAAGAGACCCAGTACTTC
TRBD2	TRBV20-1	NA	14	TRBJ2-7	CSASPSGGGYEQYF	TGCAGTGCTAGTCCCAGCGGGGGAGGCTACGAGCAGTACTTC
NA	TRBV20-1	many	13	TRBJ2-3	CSAKRDATDTQYF	TGCAGTGCTAAGAGAGACGCGACAGATACGCAGTATTTT
NA	TRBV29-1	NA	13	TRBJ2-5	CSVGSAAQETQYF	TGCAGCGTTGGATCGGCAGCCCAAGAGACCCAGTACTTC
TRBD2	TRBV6-2/TRBV6-3	once	16	TRBJ2-3	CASSESSGGATDTQYF	TGTGCCAGCAGTGAGTCGAGCGGGGGGGCAACAGATACGCAGTATTTT
TRBD1	TRBV7-8	many	12	TRBJ1-1	CASSLTQGQAFF	TGTGCCAGCAGCTTAACACAGGGGCAGGCTTTCTTT
NA	TRBV19	NA	15	TRBJ2-5	CAASTPGAYQETQYF	TGTGCGGCCTCTACGCCAGGGGCGTACCAAGAGACCCAGTACTTC
TRBD1	TRBV28	NA	16	TRBJ2-5	CASSSPGTGRQETQYF	TGTGCCAGCAGTTCACCCGGGACAGGGCGACAAGAGACCCAGTACTTC
NA	TRBV5-1	NA	13	TRBJ2-5	CASSSKGLKTQYF	TGCGCCAGCAGCTCGAAGGGGTTAAAGACCCAGTACTTC
TRBD1	TRBV27	many	14	TRBJ2-1	CASSLWDRYNEQFF	TGTGCCAGCAGTTTATGGGACAGGTACAATGAGCAGTTCTTC
NA	TRBV7-2	NA	15	TRBJ1-5	CASSFVRDTNQPQHF	TGTGCCAGCAGCTTCGTAAGGGATACTAATCAGCCCCAGCATTTT
TRBD1	TRBV9	NA	15	TRBJ1-1	CASSDYRGRGTEAFF	TGTGCCAGCAGCGACTACAGGGGGCGCGGAACTGAAGCTTTCTTT
NA	TRBV6-2/TRBV6-3	NA	15	TRBJ2-1	CASSSTGGYYNEQFF	TGTGCCAGCAGCTCGACGGGGGGCTATTACAATGAGCAGTTCTTC
NA	TRBV6-2/TRBV6-3	NA	15	TRBJ2-1	CASSARGLSNNEQFF	TGTGCCAGCAGCGCACGGGGCCTTTCCAACAATGAGCAGTTCTTC
NA	TRBV24-1	many	15	TRBJ1-2	CATSDSQGSVYGYTF	TGTGCCACCAGTGATAGTCAGGGATCGGTCTATGGCTACACCTTC
NA	TRBV20-1	few	13	TRBJ2-7	CSAIGDSSYEQYF	TGCAGTGCTATAGGGGACTCCTCTTACGAGCAGTACTTC
NA	TRBV7-9	NA	16	TRBJ2-3	CASSLVAAGHTDTQYF	TGTGCCAGCAGCTTAGTAGCAGCGGGACACACAGATACGCAGTATTTT
TRBD1	TRBV2	many	16	TRBJ2-3	CASRTHSGTGEDTQYF	TGTGCCAGCAGGACACATTCCGGGACAGGGGAGGATACGCAGTATTTT
NA	TRBV7-9	many	11	TRBJ2-7	CASSITREQYF	TGTGCCAGCAGCATCACACGCGAGCAGTACTTC
TRBD1	TRBV19	few	15	TRBJ1-1	CASSIDLDRVSEAFF	TGTGCCAGTAGTATAGATCTCGACAGGGTGTCTGAAGCTTTCTTT
TRBD1	TRBV25-1	many	15	TRBJ2-1	CASSDGTGKYNEQFF	TGTGCCAGCAGTGATGGGACAGGTAAATACAATGAGCAGTTCTTC